This record covers a single T cell receptor beta chain. No antigen is known for it. The data are from a study of T cells after yellow fever vaccination. Across the whole study: Where fractions had low cell numbers, libraries were prepared from them with the SMART-Seq v4 Ultra Low Input RNA kit.

V gave up 0 bases and J gave up 0 bases, with 7 bases separating them. The length of the CDR3 is 16 residues. Per germline, CDR1 SGHRS and CDR2 YFSETQ. Template switching with 5'RACE generated the TCR cDNA and added a universal primer site and UMIs. TCRdb passed the 5' RACE reads through MiXCR, listing each CDR3 protein once. The data show roughly 170,000 distinct CDR3 sequences, approximately 6.2% seen once. Study-level results: When the response was secondary, it was weaker but reached its peak faster, day 5 versus 15. Repertoires obtained by FACS sorting could include abundant clonotypes that entered as contaminants from the bulk population.

The clonotype was recovered from a man aged 18-30 years who received the YFV17D yellow fever vaccine. Sequenced material: CD4+ T cells sorted from PBMCs, taken on the day of the first yellow fever vaccination. The rearrangement uses TRBV5-1 and TRBJ2-6; D remains ambiguous. This CDR3 is CASSLVGYSGANVLTF. The CDR3 DNA follows: TGCGCCAGCAGCTTGGTTGGGTACTCTGGGGCCAACGTCCTGACTTTC.